This T cell receptor beta chain was documented in a study of T-cell reconstitution after alpha-beta-depleted transplantation in children. TCRbeta library preparation incorporated unique molecular identifiers. TCRdb re-called the PCR reads through MiXCR, storing one row per CDR3 protein. Among around 370,000 distinct CDR3 sequences, about 9.4% were seen once, and the ten largest hold about 2.3%. V was clipped by 1 base and J by 5 bases; unmatched bases: 3. The CDR3 totals 14 residues. Germline lookup yields CDR1 MGHRA and CDR2 YSYEKL. This clonotype has a handful of counts. Sequenced material: PBMCs from the stem cell graft donor, taken from the stem cell graft. V is TRBV4-1 and J is TRBJ2-7; 9 bases fit TRBD1. This clonotype originated in a human donor who donated a stem cell graft to a child with acute lymphoblastic leukemia. In nucleotides, the CDR3 is TGCGCCAGCAGCCAAGTTGGACAGGGGAACGAGCAGTACTTC. Protein sequence: CASSQVGQGNEQYF.